This record concerns one T cell receptor beta chain sequence. The data derive from a study of control samples from healthy donors and cancer patients. Method: immunoSEQ multiplex PCR; TCRdb's copy keeps in-frame clones and lacks some. The sample shows approximately 84,000 clones, roughly nine tenths of them seen only once. This CDR3 contains 16 residues. The germline V gene has CDR1 ENHRY and CDR2 SYGVKD. Trimming took off 6 bases at V and 9 bases at J, with 24 bases between the two ends. Sample: blood. The sequence was obtained from a man aged 30-40 years in good health. This chain joins TRBV10-3 and TRBJ2-1; D not resolved. CDR3 in amino acids: CAISNNPSLAAIEQFF. Written as DNA, the CDR3 is TGTGCCATCAGCAACAACCCTAGTTTGGCGGCGATTGAGCAGTTCTTC.